The 8 T cell receptor beta chains in this list originate from one sample, sequenced in a study of blood T cell repertoires in COVID-19 (dated by TCRdb to 2020 to 2022). The library was made by the immunoSEQ multiplex PCR assay. Here the immuneACCESS table is served through TCRdb, limited to in-frame sequences with V and J called. Missing clones are a known gap in these copies; in checked studies unresolved V genes cover under half, and the rest lacks a known reason. This sample gives some 180,000 clones in total; around four fifths of them show up just once. The ten top clones hold around 8% of the sample. Source material: peripheral blood. The receptors derive from a woman aged 80 or over with COVID-19, enrolled during active disease.

V is TRBV6-5 and J is TRBJ1-2, with TRBD1 as a possible D gene (6 bases). V was pared by 6 bases and J by 7 bases, with 15 bases between. Germline CDR1 MNHEY, CDR2 SVGAGI. The CDR3 has 13 amino acids. DNA of the CDR3: TGTGCCAGCAGACCTTCAGGGGAAGGTGGCTACACCTTC. It yields the protein CASRPSGEGGYTF.

The gene calls are TRBV19 and TRBJ2-1, with 13 positions matching TRBD2. CDR1 is LNHDA and CDR2 is SQIVND in the germline V gene (reference sequence). CDR3 length: 14 amino acids. Trimming at V came to 7 bases and at J to 9 bases, leaving 6 bases not matched to a gene. As DNA, the CDR3 is TGTGCCAGTATCGGACTAGCGGGAGTGGGTGAGCAGTTCTTC. This encodes CASIGLAGVGEQFF.

This clone was seen only a few times. V is TRBV7-3 and J is TRBJ2-1; unclear D gene. V dropped 0 bases and J dropped 0 bases, with 9 bases sitting between them. Germline lookup yields CDR1 SGHTA and CDR2 FQGTGA. This CDR3 region has 16 residues. The CDR3 DNA sequence: TGTGCCAGCAGCTTAACTACTTTTGGCTCCTACAATGAGCAGTTCTTC. Its protein is CASSLTTFGSYNEQFF.

V and J are TRBV5-6 and TRBJ1-5; TRBD1 matches at 7 bases. The germline gives CDR1 SGHDT, CDR2 YYEEEE. V shed 3 bases and J 5 bases; nucleotides not matched to a gene: 2. The CDR3 contains 13 residues. CDR3 loop: CASSSTGDQPQHF. The CDR3 DNA reads TGTGCCAGCAGCTCCACAGGGGATCAGCCCCAGCATTTT.

V and J are TRBV21-1 and TRBJ1-5; the table names TRBD1, a call not compared with the DNA. TRBV21-1 is designated a pseudogene. The CDR3 totals 13 residues. The CDR3 here is CASSGGSRQPQHF. The DNA of the CDR3 is TGTGCCAGCAGCGGGGGCTCCCGGCAGCCCCAGCATTTT.

The rearrangement links TRBV5-6 to TRBJ1-5; tentative D call: TRBD1 (6 bases). The ends were cut back, 0 bases at V and 2 bases at J, with 9 bases in the middle. The CDR3 is made up of 15 amino acids. The germline CDR1 and CDR2 sequences are SGHDT and YYEEEE. Here the CDR3 DNA reads TGTGCCAGCAGCTTGGGAGCAGGGGGCAATCAGCCCCAGCATTTT. Translation: CASSLGAGGNQPQHF.

V usage is TRBV7-9 and J usage is TRBJ1-1; 10 positions match TRBD1. With 5 bases clipped from V and 0 bases from J, the junction kept 3 bases outside the gene matches. Germline CDR1 and CDR2: SEHNR and FQNEAQ (reference sequence). The CDR3 spans 15 residues. The CDR3 bases are TGTGCCAGCAGCGCCGGGACAGGGGTGAACACTGAAGCTTTCTTT. The encoded protein is CASSAGTGVNTEAFF.

The chain carries TRBV12-5 and TRBJ1-4, with 9 nucleotides matching TRBD1. CDR3 length equals 18 residues. J lost 2 bases, V lost 5 bases, and 12 bases had no gene match. Germline V lookup: CDR1 LGHNT, CDR2 FRNRAP. CDR3 nucleotides: TGTGCTAGTGGTGATCCGGGACAGGGACAACCTACTAATGAAAAACTGTTTTTT. Translated, it gives CASGDPGQGQPTNEKLFF.